This T cell receptor beta chain derives from a study of T cells in Graves' hyperthyroidism and ophthalmopathy. This clonotype was seen a few times. The antigen is unknown. The investigators amplified TCR beta CDR3 regions from RNA transcripts. The HTBI primer set served for first-round RT-PCR of the TCR CDR3. TCRdb re-called the multiplex PCR reads with MiXCR, one entry per CDR3 protein. The sample includes some 440,000 distinct CDR3 sequences, 15% to 17% seen only once; the top ten take around 7.7%. Study observations and caveats: Patients with ophthalmopathy were separated from those with stable hyperthyroidism by a 13 V-J model.

This receptor was identified in a woman younger than 30 with Graves' hyperthyroidism. What was sequenced was blood.

The CDR3 spells CASSWVGRSLYF. The CDR3 nucleotides are TGTGCCAGCAGCTGGGTGGGGCGGTCCCTGTACTTC. The chain uses TRBV7-8 and TRBJ2-5; TRBD1 might be the D (5 bases). The CDR3 is made up of 12 amino acids. The ends were cut back, 4 bases at V and 13 bases at J, with 16 bases in the middle. The V gene's germline CDR1 is SGHVS and CDR2 FQNEAQ.